Shown below are 3 T cell receptor beta chains from a single sample sequenced in a study of T-cell reconstitution after alpha-beta-depleted transplantation in children. Preparing the TCRbeta library involved the use of unique molecular identifiers. One entry per CDR3 protein, called by TCRdb with MiXCR from the PCR reads. The sample includes hundreds of thousands of distinct CDR3 sequences, around 19% seen only once; the top ten take approximately 3%. Sample: PBMCs from the stem cell graft donor, taken from the stem cell graft. The receptors shown here come from a human donor who donated a stem cell graft to a child with acute lymphoblastic leukemia.

Only a few counts were recorded for this clonotype. The gene calls are TRBV12-3 or TRBV12-4 and TRBJ2-1; D gene ambiguous. V shed 5 bases and J shed 11 bases, with 13 bases lying between them. The CDR3 totals 12 residues. This CDR3 is CASSPMMMQQFF. Here the CDR3 DNA reads TGTGCCAGCAGTCCCATGATGATGCAGCAGTTCTTC.

This clonotype was counted a few times. J is TRBJ2-3 and V is TRBV7-6, with TRBD2 as a possible D gene (5 bases). Per germline, CDR1 SGHVS and CDR2 FNYEAQ. The CDR3 runs to 14 residues. The V gene lost 5 bases and the J gene lost 2 bases, with 11 bases spanning the gap. The CDR3 reads CASSPAAPTDTQYF. CDR3 coding DNA: TGTGCCAGCAGCCCAGCGGCACCCACAGATACGCAGTATTTT.

This clonotype has just a few counts. The V call is TRBV5-1, the J call TRBJ2-1; TRBD2 matches at 10 bases. The CDR3 has 15 residues. Trimming removed 4 bases from V and 8 bases from J; junction bases left unmatched: 9. Germline assignment: CDR1 SGHRS and CDR2 YFSETQ. CDR3 protein: CASSLSSGSAHEQFF. The CDR3 bases are TGCGCCAGCAGCCTGTCTAGCGGGAGTGCCCATGAGCAGTTCTTC.